This T cell receptor (beta chain) was recorded in a study of blood T cell repertoires in COVID-19. About the research overall: Specimens from acute and convalescent COVID-19 originated in the United States, Italy and Spain. PBMCs, B-cell-depleted T cells, or T cells were the source of the cDNA or gDNA that made up the material.

Patients from Seattle were sampled longitudinally, starting during active infection. The V gene end was trimmed by 5 bases and the J gene end by 6 bases; junction bases not matched to a gene: 14. The CDR3 totals 16 residues. Germline-derived CDR1 and CDR2 are LNHDA and SQIVND (reference sequence). Sequencing was performed with immunoSEQ multiplex PCR; in TCRdb, only in-frame clones are kept and a portion is missing. The table records around 260,000 clones, approximately 90% of them present only once. This chain connects TRBV19 to TRBJ2-7; 9 nucleotides line up with TRBD2. Material for sequencing was peripheral blood. The receptor was isolated from a woman younger than 45 with COVID-19, enrolled during active disease. This CDR3 reads CASSRQRGRATGEQYF. The DNA of the CDR3 is TGTGCCAGTAGTCGACAACGCGGGAGGGCAACGGGCGAGCAGTACTTC. The entire variable domain, with the rest obtained from reference TRBV19 and TRBJ2-7, is as follows: DGGITQSPKYLFRKEGQNVTLSCEQNLNHDAMYWYRQDPGQGLRLIYYSQIVNDFQKGDIAEGYSVSREKKESFPLTVTSAQKNPTAFYLCASSRQRGRATGEQYFGPGTRLTVT.